The 17 T cell receptor beta chains listed next were all sequenced from one sample in a study of T cells in tuberculosis. Using immunoSEQ multiplex PCR, the repertoire was profiled, and TCRdb retains in-frame clones only, with some absent. The top ten hold roughly 6% of the sample, which has about 23,000 clones, 95% to 98% seen once. The source material was PBMCs. The receptor set was obtained from a donor aged 10-29 years with latent tuberculosis or without tuberculosis infection.

The chain employs TRBV6-1 and TRBJ1-1; possibly TRBD1 for D (5 bases). Germline loops: CDR1 MNHNS, CDR2 SASEGT. The V end lost 11 bases, the J end lost 2 bases, and 18 bases lay between the germline ends. The CDR3 loop spans 14 amino acids. This chain's CDR3 is CASVRGNGNTEAFF. CDR3 coding DNA: TGTGCCTCAGTCCGGGGGAACGGAAACACTGAAGCTTTCTTT.

V and J are TRBV18 and TRBJ2-5; possibly TRBD2 for D (5 bases). Trimming shortened V by 0 bases and J by 5 bases, and 16 bases separated the two germline ends. The CDR3 sequence is 16 residues long. CDR1 KGHSH and CDR2 LQKENI come from the germline V gene. The CDR3 loop is CASSPPGAELKETQYF. The CDR3 DNA is TGTGCCAGCTCACCACCGGGAGCGGAACTAAAGGAGACCCAGTACTTC.

The chain joins TRBV29-1 to TRBJ2-4; 7 bases are shared with TRBD1. CDR3 length: 12 residues. CDR1 is SQVTM, CDR2 ANQGSEA, per germline. Trimming removed 4 bases from V and 12 bases from J; junction bases left unmatched: 9. Here the CDR3 DNA reads TGCAGCGTTGTTTGGGACAGTGGTAATCAGTACTTC. Its protein is CSVVWDSGNQYF.

This clone was recorded once. J is TRBJ1-3 and V is TRBV29-1; 8 bases are shared with TRBD1. Germline assignment: CDR1 SQVTM and CDR2 ANQGSEA. This CDR3 has 15 amino acids. The junction had 9 bases not matched to a gene; V was cut back by 4 bases and J by 4 bases. In DNA, the CDR3 is TGCAGCGTTGTAACCCAGGGGGCTTGGGGAAACACCATATATTTT. Translation gives CSVVTQGAWGNTIYF. Filled out from reference TRBV29-1 and TRBJ1-3, the complete variable domain reads SAVISQKPSRDICQRGTSLTIQCQVDSQVTMMFWYRQQPGQSLTLIATANQGSEATYESGFVIDKFPISRPNLTFSTLTVSNMSPEDSSIYLCSVVTQGAWGNTIYFGEGSWLTVV.

The chain has TRBV19 and TRBJ2-1, with 8 nucleotides matching TRBD2. Per the germline V gene, CDR1 is LNHDA and CDR2 is SQIVND (reference sequence). This CDR3 is built from 18 residues. Trimming at V came to 2 bases and at J to 1 base, leaving 10 bases not matched to a gene. CDR3 bases: TGTGCCAGTAGTATAATCATTGTCGGCGGGGGGTCCTACAATGAGCAGTTCTTC. Protein: CASSIIIVGGGSYNEQFF.

This chain links TRBV10-3 with TRBJ1-5; unclear D gene. CDR3 length: 15 amino acids. CDR1 and CDR2 from the germline V gene are ENHRY and SYGVKD. The V end was cut by 0 bases, the J end by 6 bases, with 12 bases between. In DNA, the CDR3 is TGTGCCATCAGTGAGTCAGAGGTGTTGGGTCAGCCCCAGCATTTT. Protein sequence: CAISESEVLGQPQHF.

The CDR3, as DNA: TGTGCCAGCAGCGTAGAAAGCAGGGGGATCTACAATGAGCAGTTCTTC. Its protein product is CASSVESRGIYNEQFF. The chain has TRBV9 and TRBJ2-1; 7 positions agree with TRBD1. This CDR3 has 16 residues. Germline V gene sequence: CDR1 SGDLS, CDR2 YYNGEE. The junction had 6 bases not matched to a gene; V was cut back by 0 bases and J by 3 bases.

This chain connects TRBV10-3 to TRBJ1-3; TRBD1 is a possible D gene (5 bases). The V end was cut by 8 bases, the J end by 0 bases, with 17 bases between. Germline lookup yields CDR1 ENHRY and CDR2 SYGVKD. The CDR3 loop spans 16 amino acids. CDR3 region: CAIRWEGSSSGNTIYF. The CDR3, as DNA: TGTGCCATCCGGTGGGAGGGGTCGTCCTCTGGAAACACCATATATTTT.

DNA of the CDR3: TGTGCCAGTAGTTCTGGACTAGCGGGACACACAGATACGCAGTATTTT. This encodes CASSSGLAGHTDTQYF. This chain connects TRBV19 to TRBJ2-3, with 12 bases identical to TRBD2. CDR3 length: 16 residues. Germline V gene lookup returns CDR1 LNHDA and CDR2 SQIVND (reference sequence). V dropped 5 bases and J dropped 2; count of bases not matched to a gene: 5.

The rearrangement uses TRBV30 and TRBJ1-2, with D hard to call. The V and J ends lost 0 bases and 5 bases respectively, with 4 bases between them. This CDR3 contains 11 residues. The V gene's germline CDR1 is GTSNPN and CDR2 SVGIG (reference sequence). The CDR3 DNA reads TGTGCCTGGAGTGTACTTTATGGCTACACCTTC. This codes for CAWSVLYGYTF.

J is TRBJ2-2 and V is TRBV19; 10 bases are shared with TRBD1. The germline V gene encodes CDR1 LNHDA and CDR2 SQIVND (reference sequence). This CDR3 is 16 amino acids long. J lost 1 base, V lost 5 bases, and 4 bases had no gene match. The CDR3 here is CASSSGTGVNTGELFF. The CDR3 DNA reads as TGTGCCAGTAGTTCCGGGACAGGGGTGAACACCGGGGAGCTGTTTTTT.

The rearrangement links TRBV30 to TRBJ1-1; a weak D match, TRBD1 (5 bases). Deletions cut 6 bases from V and 10 bases from J, with 15 bases between. This CDR3 contains 11 residues. From germline, CDR1 is GTSNPN and CDR2 SVGIG (reference sequence). This CDR3 is CACPILGVAFF. DNA for the CDR3: TGTGCCTGCCCGATCTTAGGGGTAGCTTTCTTT.

This chain connects TRBV21-1 to TRBJ2-1; the DNA was not compared with TRBD1, the D call given in the table. TRBV21-1 is tagged as a pseudogene. The CDR3 has 21 amino acids. CDR3 in DNA: TGTGCCAGCAGCCAAATGGGCGTTTGTGGTCAAGGGGACAGGATAGACAATGAGCAGTTCTTC. Encoded protein: CASSQMGVCGQGDRIDNEQFF.

The chain links TRBV15 to TRBJ2-1; D is perhaps TRBD2 (6 bases). The CDR3 has 15 residues. Trimming took 4 bases from V and 10 from J, leaving 20 bases between them. Germline-derived CDR1 and CDR2 are LNHNV and YYDKDF (reference sequence). The CDR3 bases are TGTGCCACCAGCACCCCTAGCGCCAGCTTGGACGAGCAGTTCTTC. Its protein is CATSTPSASLDEQFF.

The V and J genes are TRBV6-1 and TRBJ1-2; D not certain. The CDR3 is made up of 13 amino acids. Germline CDR1 is MNHNS and CDR2 is SASEGT. Trimming stripped 8 bases from V and 8 bases from J, with 18 bases between. CDR3 in amino acids: CASLGGEGRGYTF. The CDR3 DNA follows: TGTGCCAGCCTCGGTGGGGAGGGTAGAGGCTACACCTTC.

The chain carries TRBV19 and TRBJ2-7, with D perhaps TRBD2 (7 bases). With 1 base removed from V and 3 bases from J, the gap between germline ends came to 13 bases. Germline V CDR1 and CDR2: LNHDA, SQIVND (reference sequence). CDR3 size: 15 residues. CDR3 nucleotides: TGTGCCAGTAGTATAGGAGGGGGGGGATTCTACGAGCAGTACTTC. It is translated as CASSIGGGGFYEQYF.

The V call is TRBV9, the J call TRBJ1-2, with 9 bases lining up with TRBD1. Germline CDR1 SGDLS, CDR2 YYNGEE. The CDR3 has 15 amino acids. The V segment lost 4 bases and the J segment 5 bases; nucleotides outside the gene matches: 9. This CDR3 reads CASSLRDRVNYGYTF. The CDR3, as DNA: TGTGCCAGCAGCCTCCGGGACAGGGTCAATTATGGCTACACCTTC.